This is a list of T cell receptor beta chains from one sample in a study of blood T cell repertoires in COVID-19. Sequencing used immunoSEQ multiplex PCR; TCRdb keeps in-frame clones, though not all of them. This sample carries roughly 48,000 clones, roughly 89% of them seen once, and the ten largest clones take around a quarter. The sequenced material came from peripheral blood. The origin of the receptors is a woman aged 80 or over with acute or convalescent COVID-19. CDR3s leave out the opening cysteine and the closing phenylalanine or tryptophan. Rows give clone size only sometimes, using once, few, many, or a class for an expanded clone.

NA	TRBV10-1	ATSRGDPSNEQF
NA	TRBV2	ASSEAPRGAGTDTQY
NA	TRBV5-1	ASSLAGNTGELF
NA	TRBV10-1	ASSDPTGVETQY
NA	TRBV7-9	ASSLSPGVEF
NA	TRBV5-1	ASDRDSPTDTQY
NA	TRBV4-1	ASSPGTGGNQPQH
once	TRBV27	ASNRQGVGTEAF
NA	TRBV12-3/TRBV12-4	ASSLTDEDTQY
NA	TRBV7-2	ASSLDYTNYGYT
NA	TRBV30	AWSSGPYEQY
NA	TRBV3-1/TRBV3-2	ASSQVISQETQY
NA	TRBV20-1	SASFVETQY
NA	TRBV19	ASSIRWTTQETQY
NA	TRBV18	ASSPDKRGYNEQF
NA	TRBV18	ASSPPSVGANVLT
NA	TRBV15	ATSRDRQNTIY
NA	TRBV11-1	ASSLGRVGGAGELF
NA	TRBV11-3	ASSSRDRSDTQY
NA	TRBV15	ATSPTSRGFGNTIY
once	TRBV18	ASSPLSGDGELF
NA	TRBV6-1	ASSESRTDNQPQH
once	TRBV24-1	ATSDLVGGTGELF
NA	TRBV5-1	ASSYSIPTDTQY
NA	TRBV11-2	ASSSSSGGAGEQF
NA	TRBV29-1	SVVKSGGGETQY
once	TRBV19	ASMEGGSTDTQY
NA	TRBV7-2	ASSETGGGQPQH
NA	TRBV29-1	SVEGGMIPEF
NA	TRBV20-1	SASETGGNQPQH
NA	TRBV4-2	ASSQNTGQY
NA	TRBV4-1	ASSHVGQGSEKLF
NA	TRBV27	ASSSDRGRTEAF
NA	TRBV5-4	ASSLDFQETQY
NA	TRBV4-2	ASSPQQVFEAF
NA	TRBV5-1	ASSLAQGYSPLH
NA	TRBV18	ASSPSYGMQALNYGYT
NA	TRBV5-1	ASRTGLHTDTQY
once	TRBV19	ASSIRGNTEAF
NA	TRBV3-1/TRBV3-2	ASTLQGRNSPLH
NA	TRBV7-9	ASRPGLAGATGYEQY
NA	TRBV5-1	ASSLDGTDDVHYGYT
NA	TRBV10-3	AISDGSDGYT
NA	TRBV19	ASSIPSFHEQF
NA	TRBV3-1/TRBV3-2	ASSQGDRTGELF
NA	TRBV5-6	ASSLTPAGHNEQF